These 25 T cell receptor beta chains were sequenced from one sample in a study of cytomegalovirus exposure and HLA in healthy donors. A multiplex PCR was run with 60 Vbeta primers and 13 Jbeta primers. Generated by immunoSEQ multiplex PCR, the TCRdb table keeps only in-frame clones and is missing some. The table shows over 100,000 clones, with around 74% occurring only once. Sequenced sample: PBMCs. Receptor source: a man aged 25 to 40 in good health and CMV-seropositive.

The chain combines TRBV19 with TRBJ1-2; D is ambiguous. Germline V gene lookup returns CDR1 LNHDA and CDR2 SQIVND (reference sequence). The length of the CDR3 is 12 residues. Trimming pared 8 bases from V and 8 bases from J, leaving 15 bases between. For the CDR3, the DNA is TGTGCCAGTCGCCTCCTCGGAGGGGGCTACACCTTC. This codes for CASRLLGGGYTF.

This clone showed up just once. This chain joins TRBV10-3 and TRBJ1-5; D is ambiguous. CDR1 and CDR2 from the germline V gene are ENHRY and SYGVKD. This CDR3 is 15 amino acids long. The V gene lost 11 bases and the J gene lost 0 bases, with 17 bases spanning the gap. The chain's CDR3 is CAVSGEANSNQPQHF. The DNA of the CDR3 is TGTGCCGTTTCCGGGGAGGCAAATAGCAATCAGCCCCAGCATTTT.

V is TRBV28 and J is TRBJ2-7, with unresolved D. The CDR3 sequence is 13 residues long. V lost 5 bases and J 10 bases, leaving 18 bases between the germline ends. CDR1 and CDR2 from the germline V gene are MDHEN and SYDVKM. The CDR3: CASSDTASRPQYF. CDR3 in DNA: TGTGCCAGCAGTGACACAGCCTCCCGACCCCAGTACTTC.

This sequence joins TRBV4-3 and TRBJ2-7; 10 bases are shared with TRBD1. The CDR3 loop spans 15 amino acids. The germline V gene encodes CDR1 LGHNA and CDR2 YSLEER. V lost 3 bases to trimming and J lost 3 bases; unmatched junction nucleotides: 5. The CDR3 sequence: CASSQGTGVGYEQYF. CDR3 DNA: TGCGCCAGCAGCCAGGGGACAGGGGTTGGCTACGAGCAGTACTTC.

The rearrangement joins TRBV29-1 to TRBJ1-1; D is uncertain. The CDR3 is 14 residues long. Germline CDR1 is SQVTM and CDR2 is ANQGSEA. V lost 7 bases and J lost 0, with 15 bases in between. CDR3 coding DNA: TGCAGCGCCACTAGGTCCAATGTGAACACTGAAGCTTTCTTT. Amino acid sequence: CSATRSNVNTEAFF. The variable domain in full, with the rest retrieved from reference TRBV29-1 and TRBJ1-1, is SAVISQKPSRDICQRGTSLTIQCQVDSQVTMMFWYRQQPGQSLTLIATANQGSEATYESGFVIDKFPISRPNLTFSTLTVSNMSPEDSSIYLCSATRSNVNTEAFFGQGTRLTVV.

About this clone: One end of the junction fails to match germline, which may point to a read error. The chain combines TRBV6-6 with TRBJ1-2; TRBD1 matches 7 bases. Germline V gene lookup returns CDR1 MNHNY and CDR2 SVGAGI (reference sequence). This CDR3 region has 12 residues. The DNA of the CDR3 is TGTGCCAGCAGCCTTACAGGGGATGGCTACCCCTTC. This translates into CASSLTGDGYPF.

The chain couples TRBV28 to TRBJ1-5, with no clear D. With 1 base removed from V and 3 bases from J, the gap between germline ends came to 4 bases. CDR3 length: 13 amino acids. CDR1 and CDR2 (germline): MDHEN, SYDVKM. The chain's CDR3 is CASSLSYNQPQHF. The CDR3 region has the DNA TGTGCCAGCAGTTTATCTTACAATCAGCCCCAGCATTTT.

This sequence joins TRBV7-9 and TRBJ1-1; D uncertain. Trimming left V 4 bases short and J 0 bases short, with 15 bases between. The CDR3 has 16 amino acids. Germline CDR1 and CDR2: SEHNR and FQNEAQ (reference sequence). DNA for the CDR3: TGTGCCAGCAGCTCGATTGGGGAGAATTTGAACACTGAAGCTTTCTTT. Protein product: CASSSIGENLNTEAFF.

The chain uses TRBV30 and TRBJ1-2; no clear D. V lost 4 bases to trimming and J lost 8 bases, with 17 bases between them. This CDR3 is built from 13 residues. The germline V gene encodes CDR1 GTSNPN and CDR2 SVGIG (reference sequence). The CDR3 DNA follows: TGTGCCTGGAAACGGGGAGGGAGCGTCGGCTACACCTTC. Translated, it gives CAWKRGGSVGYTF.

The V and J genes are TRBV30 and TRBJ1-4; 7 bases match TRBD1. The CDR3 is 14 residues long. V lost 1 base and J lost 4; bases outside the gene matches: 3. Per germline, CDR1 GTSNPN and CDR2 SVGIG (reference sequence). The CDR3 DNA follows: TGTGCCTGGAGTGCACAGGGGATTAATGAAAAACTGTTTTTT. This translates into CAWSAQGINEKLFF.

The chain uses TRBV4-1 and TRBJ1-4; D perhaps matches TRBD1 (5 bases). The CDR3 loop spans 15 amino acids. The germline V and J ends were trimmed by 0 bases and 7 bases, with 12 bases remaining between them. Germline V gene data show CDR1 as MGHRA and CDR2 as YSYEKL. The CDR3 spells CASSQDPGRSEKLFF. DNA for the CDR3: TGCGCCAGCAGCCAAGACCCAGGGAGGAGTGAAAAACTGTTTTTT.

The rearrangement uses TRBV6-5 and TRBJ2-5; D ambiguous. The end of the DNA is better explained by TRBJ2-7, so the J call may be wrong. In germline, CDR1 is MNHEY, CDR2 SVGAGI. The CDR3 consists of 14 residues. CDR3 bases: TGTGCCAGCAGTTACTCCGCAGACTTCTACGAGCAGTACTTC. Translating it yields CASSYSADFYEQYF.

This clone was seen only once. J is TRBJ2-5 and V is TRBV4-1, with D maybe TRBD1 (6 bases). The germline V gene encodes CDR1 MGHRA and CDR2 YSYEKL. The V end lost 2 bases, the J end lost 5 bases, and 15 bases lay between the germline ends. The CDR3 spans 15 residues. The CDR3 loop is CASSQTTGLRETQYF. DNA for the CDR3: TGCGCCAGCAGCCAAACGACAGGCTTGAGGGAGACCCAGTACTTC.

CDR3 amino acids: CASSEVHPESLGYGYTF. CDR3 nucleotides: TGTGCCAGCAGTGAAGTCCACCCGGAATCCCTAGGCTATGGCTACACCTTC. V and J are TRBV2 and TRBJ1-2; no definite D call. CDR3 length equals 17 residues. Per the germline V gene, CDR1 is SNHLY and CDR2 is FYNNEI. With 1 base removed from V and 4 bases from J, the gap between germline ends came to 19 bases.

This clone was observed a few times. The chain uses TRBV5-1 and TRBJ1-2, with D tentatively TRBD1 (5 bases). V dropped 4 bases and J dropped 4 bases, with 14 bases sitting between them. The germline CDR1 and CDR2 sequences are SGHRS and YFSETQ. This CDR3 contains 14 residues. The CDR3 loop is CASSLDTFGYGYTF. As DNA, the CDR3 is TGCGCCAGCAGCCTGGACACCTTTGGCTATGGCTACACCTTC.

The gene calls are TRBV28 and TRBJ1-3; D perhaps matches TRBD1 (5 bases). Trimming left V 2 bases short and J 0 bases short, with 17 bases between. Germline V gene lookup returns CDR1 MDHEN and CDR2 SYDVKM. There are 18 residues in the CDR3. CDR3 in amino acids: CASSLSGTDNHSGNTIYF. CDR3 DNA sequence: TGTGCCAGCAGTTTAAGCGGGACGGATAATCACTCTGGAAACACCATATATTTT.

The chain joins TRBV27 to TRBJ2-7; D may be TRBD1 (6 bases). The V gene lost 3 bases and the J gene lost 4 bases, with 19 bases spanning the gap. CDR1 and CDR2 from the germline V gene are MNHEY and SMNVEV (reference sequence). The CDR3 is made up of 16 amino acids. CDR3 coding DNA: TGTGCCAGCAGTTTCAGATATCGTCCCCAGGGGTACGAGCAGTACTTC. Residues: CASSFRYRPQGYEQYF.

To note about this clone: At one end, the junction sequence differs from germline, possibly due to a read error. CDR3 in DNA: TGTGCCAGCAGCTTGCGGGGCCCTGGGGCCAACGTCCTGCCTTTC. Translation gives CASSLRGPGANVLPF. V gene TRBV7-9 combines with J gene TRBJ2-6, with D possibly matching TRBD2 (6 bases). Germline assignment: CDR1 SEHNR and CDR2 FQNEAQ (reference sequence). This CDR3 is built from 15 residues.

This clone has more than one count but fewer than ten. This same CDR3 is encoded by further DNA sequences in the sample. The chain uses TRBV6-5 and TRBJ1-1, with TRBD1 identical over 9 bases. CDR3 length: 15 amino acids. Germline V gene lookup returns CDR1 MNHEY and CDR2 SVGAGI. The J segment lost 1 base and the V segment lost 5 bases, leaving 5 bases of the junction unmatched. This chain's CDR3 is CASSKRQGGNTEAFF. DNA for the CDR3: TGTGCCAGCAGTAAACGACAGGGGGGGAACACTGAAGCTTTCTTT.

This chain uses TRBV2 with TRBJ2-1; no definite D call. This CDR3 has 15 amino acids. Germline V gene sequence: CDR1 SNHLY, CDR2 FYNNEI. Trimming took off 2 bases at V and 3 bases at J, with 11 bases between the two ends. DNA for the CDR3: TGTGCCAGCAGTGAACTTGGAGAAGGCTACAATGAGCAGTTCTTC. It codes for CASSELGEGYNEQFF.

The chain uses TRBV30 and TRBJ1-1; possibly TRBD1 for D (5 bases). From germline, CDR1 is GTSNPN and CDR2 SVGIG (reference sequence). The V end was cut by 6 bases, the J end by 2 bases, with 16 bases between. The CDR3 is 14 amino acids. The DNA of the CDR3 is TGTGCCTGCTTTACAGGATCGCTAAACACTGAAGCTTTCTTT. As protein: CACFTGSLNTEAFF. Combining the CDR3 with reference TRBV30 and TRBJ1-1 gives the whole variable domain SQTIHQWPATLVQPVGSPLSLECTVEGTSNPNLYWYRQAAGRGLQLLFYSVGIGQISSEVPQNLSASRPQDRQFILSSKKLLLSDSGFYLCACFTGSLNTEAFFGQGTRLTVV.

This clone has only a few counts. The V gene is TRBV7-3, the J gene TRBJ2-7; 8 bases line up with TRBD1. Per the germline V gene, CDR1 is SGHTA and CDR2 is FQGTGA. Germline trimming cut 5 bases from V and 2 bases from J; bases unmatched to any gene: 8. CDR3 size: 15 residues. DNA for the CDR3: TGTGCCAGCAGCCCTGGGACAGGACTGGCCTACGAGCAGTACTTC. It encodes CASSPGTGLAYEQYF.

This clone has just a few counts. This rearrangement joins TRBV2 to TRBJ1-1; possible D gene TRBD1, 5 bases. CDR1 is SNHLY and CDR2 is FYNNEI in the germline V gene. CDR3 size: 14 residues. Trimming removed 6 bases at V and 4 bases at J, with 15 bases between. DNA of the CDR3: TGTGCCAGCAGGCCCACAGGCAGAGGCACTGAAGCTTTCTTT. Amino acids: CASRPTGRGTEAFF.

This chain joins TRBV4-3 and TRBJ2-7, with D possibly being TRBD1 (6 bases). Germline V CDR1 and CDR2: LGHNA, YSLEER. CDR3 length: 16 residues. Trimming shortened V by 1 base and J by 0 bases, and 13 bases separated the two germline ends. This CDR3 reads CASSQGEGVGSYEQYF. Here the CDR3 DNA reads TGCGCCAGCAGCCAAGGTGAGGGGGTTGGCTCCTACGAGCAGTACTTC.

The V gene is TRBV28, the J gene TRBJ1-1, with D uncertain. The CDR3 loop spans 12 amino acids. Germline assignment: CDR1 MDHEN and CDR2 SYDVKM. V lost 2 bases, J lost 11 bases, and 12 bases lay in between. CDR3 bases: TGTGCCAGCAGTTTAACTCTCCAGGCGGCTTTCTTT. It yields the protein CASSLTLQAAFF.